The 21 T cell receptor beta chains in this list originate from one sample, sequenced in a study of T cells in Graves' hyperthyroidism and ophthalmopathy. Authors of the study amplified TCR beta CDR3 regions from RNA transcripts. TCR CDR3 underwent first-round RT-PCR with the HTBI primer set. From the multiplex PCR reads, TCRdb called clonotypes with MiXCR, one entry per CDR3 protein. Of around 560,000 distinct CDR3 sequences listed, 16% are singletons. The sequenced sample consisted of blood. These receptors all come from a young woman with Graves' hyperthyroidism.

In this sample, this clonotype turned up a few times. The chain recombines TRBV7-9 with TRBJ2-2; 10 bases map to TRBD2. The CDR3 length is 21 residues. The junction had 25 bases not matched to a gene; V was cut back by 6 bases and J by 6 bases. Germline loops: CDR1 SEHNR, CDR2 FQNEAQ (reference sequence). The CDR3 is CASSPQRGFLAGDTPPGELFF. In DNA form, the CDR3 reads TGTGCCAGCAGTCCCCAACGGGGGTTTCTAGCGGGGGACACGCCCCCCGGGGAGCTGTTTTTT. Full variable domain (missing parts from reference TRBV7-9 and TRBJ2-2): DTGVSQNPRHKITKRGQNVTFRCDPISEHNRLYWYRQTLGQGPEFLTYFQNEAQLEKSRLLSDRFSAERPKGSFSTLEIQRTEQGDSAMYLCASSPQRGFLAGDTPPGELFFGEGSRLTVL.

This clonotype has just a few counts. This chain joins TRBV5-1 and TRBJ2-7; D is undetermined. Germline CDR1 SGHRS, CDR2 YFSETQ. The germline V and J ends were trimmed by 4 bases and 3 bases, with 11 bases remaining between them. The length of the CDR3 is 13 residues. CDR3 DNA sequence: TGCGCCAGCAGCCGCCCCAATGACTACGAGCAGTACTTC. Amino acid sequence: CASSRPNDYEQYF.

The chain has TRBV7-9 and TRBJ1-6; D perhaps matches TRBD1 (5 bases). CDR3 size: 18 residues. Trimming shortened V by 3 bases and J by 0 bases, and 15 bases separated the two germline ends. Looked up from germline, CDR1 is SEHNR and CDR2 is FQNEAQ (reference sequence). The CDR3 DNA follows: TGTGCCAGCAGCTTTCCCGTGCGGGGGAGCTCCTATAATTCACCCCTCCACTTT. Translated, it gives CASSFPVRGSSYNSPLHF.

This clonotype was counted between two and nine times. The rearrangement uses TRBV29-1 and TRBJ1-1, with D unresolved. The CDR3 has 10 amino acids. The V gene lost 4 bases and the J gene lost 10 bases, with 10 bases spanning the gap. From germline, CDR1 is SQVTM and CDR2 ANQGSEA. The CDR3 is CSVVGGIAFF. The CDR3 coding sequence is TGCAGCGTTGTTGGTGGCATAGCTTTCTTT.

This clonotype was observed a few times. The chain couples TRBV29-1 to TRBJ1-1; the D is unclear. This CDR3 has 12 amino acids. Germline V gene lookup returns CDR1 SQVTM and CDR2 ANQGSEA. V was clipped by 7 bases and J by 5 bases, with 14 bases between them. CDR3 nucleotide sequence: TGCAGCGGACTTTATCTGGGGACTGAAGCTTTCTTT. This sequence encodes CSGLYLGTEAFF.

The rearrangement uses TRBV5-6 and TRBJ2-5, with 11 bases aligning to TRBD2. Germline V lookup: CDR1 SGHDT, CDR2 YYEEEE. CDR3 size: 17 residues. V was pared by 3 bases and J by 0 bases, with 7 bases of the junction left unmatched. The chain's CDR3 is CASSSLAGGRYQETQYF. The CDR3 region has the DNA TGTGCCAGCAGCTCCCTAGCGGGGGGCCGGTACCAAGAGACCCAGTACTTC.

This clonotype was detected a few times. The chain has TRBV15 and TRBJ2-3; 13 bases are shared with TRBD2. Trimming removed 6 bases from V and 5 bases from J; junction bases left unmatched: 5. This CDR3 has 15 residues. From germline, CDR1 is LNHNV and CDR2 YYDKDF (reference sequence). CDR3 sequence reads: CATSSGLAGEDTQYF. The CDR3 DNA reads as TGTGCCACCAGTAGCGGACTAGCGGGAGAAGATACGCAGTATTTT.

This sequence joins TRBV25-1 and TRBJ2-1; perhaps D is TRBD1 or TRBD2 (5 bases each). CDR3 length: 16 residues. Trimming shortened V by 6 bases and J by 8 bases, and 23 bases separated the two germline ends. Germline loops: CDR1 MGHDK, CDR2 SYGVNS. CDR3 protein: CASRGVGEWYSHEQFF. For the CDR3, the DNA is TGTGCCAGCAGGGGGGTCGGGGAGTGGTATAGCCATGAGCAGTTCTTC.

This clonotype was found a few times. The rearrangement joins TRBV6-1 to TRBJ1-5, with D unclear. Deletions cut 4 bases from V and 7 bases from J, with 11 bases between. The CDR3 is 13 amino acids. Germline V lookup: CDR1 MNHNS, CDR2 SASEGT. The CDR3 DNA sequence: TGTGCCAGCAGTGTTGGGGTGAGGCAGCCCCAGCATTTT. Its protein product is CASSVGVRQPQHF.

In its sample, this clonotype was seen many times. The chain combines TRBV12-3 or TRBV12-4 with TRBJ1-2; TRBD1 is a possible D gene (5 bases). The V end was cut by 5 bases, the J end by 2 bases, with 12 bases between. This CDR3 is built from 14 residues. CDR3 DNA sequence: TGTGCCAGCAGTGCGAAACAGGCCAACTATGGCTACACCTTC. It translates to CASSAKQANYGYTF.

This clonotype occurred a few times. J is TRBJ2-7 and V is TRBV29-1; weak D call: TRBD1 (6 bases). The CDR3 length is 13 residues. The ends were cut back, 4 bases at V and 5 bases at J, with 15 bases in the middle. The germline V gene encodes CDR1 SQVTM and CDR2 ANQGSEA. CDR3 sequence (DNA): TGCAGCGTTGCAACAGACAGGTGGGACGAGCAGTACTTC. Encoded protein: CSVATDRWDEQYF.

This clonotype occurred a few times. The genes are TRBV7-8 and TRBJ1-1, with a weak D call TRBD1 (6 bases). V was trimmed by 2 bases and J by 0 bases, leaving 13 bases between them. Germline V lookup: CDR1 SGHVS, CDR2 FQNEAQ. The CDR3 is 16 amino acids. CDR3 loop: CASSLSRGVMNTEAFF. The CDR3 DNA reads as TGTGCCAGCAGCTTAAGTAGGGGGGTCATGAACACTGAAGCTTTCTTT. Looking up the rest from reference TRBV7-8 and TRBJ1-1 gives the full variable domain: GAGVSQSPRYKVAKRGQDVALRCDPISGHVSLFWYQQALGQGPEFLTYFQNEAQLDKSGLPSDRFFAERPEGSVSTLKIQRTQQEDSAVYLCASSLSRGVMNTEAFFGQGTRLTVV.

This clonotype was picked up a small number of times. CDR3 residues: CASSPGRDRNSPLHF. The CDR3 nucleotides read TGTGCCAGCTCACCAGGACGCGACAGAAATTCACCCCTCCACTTT. The gene calls are TRBV18 and TRBJ1-6; D is perhaps TRBD1 (5 bases). In germline, CDR1 is KGHSH, CDR2 LQKENI. The CDR3 length is 15 residues. Trimming removed 2 bases at V and 7 bases at J, with 12 bases between.

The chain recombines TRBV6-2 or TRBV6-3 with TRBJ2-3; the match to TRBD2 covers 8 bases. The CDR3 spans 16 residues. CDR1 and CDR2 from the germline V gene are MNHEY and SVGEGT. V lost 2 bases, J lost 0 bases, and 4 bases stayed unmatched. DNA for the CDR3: TGTGCCAGCAGTTACCGGTTAGCGGGGAGCACAGATACGCAGTATTTT. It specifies CASSYRLAGSTDTQYF.

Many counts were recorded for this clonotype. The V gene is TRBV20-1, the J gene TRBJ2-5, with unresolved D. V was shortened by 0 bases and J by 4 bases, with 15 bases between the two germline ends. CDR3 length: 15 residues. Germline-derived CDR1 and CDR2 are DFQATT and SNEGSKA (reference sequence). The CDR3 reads CSARDSRGSGETQYF. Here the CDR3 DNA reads TGCAGTGCTAGAGACAGTCGAGGTTCCGGAGAGACCCAGTACTTC.

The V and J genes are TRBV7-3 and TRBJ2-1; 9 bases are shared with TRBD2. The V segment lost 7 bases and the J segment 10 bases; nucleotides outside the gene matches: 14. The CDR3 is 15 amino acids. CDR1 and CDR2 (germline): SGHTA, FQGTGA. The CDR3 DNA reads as TGTGCCAGCACTCTGGGCGGGGGACTAGCACTCGAGCAGTTCTTC. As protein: CASTLGGGLALEQFF.

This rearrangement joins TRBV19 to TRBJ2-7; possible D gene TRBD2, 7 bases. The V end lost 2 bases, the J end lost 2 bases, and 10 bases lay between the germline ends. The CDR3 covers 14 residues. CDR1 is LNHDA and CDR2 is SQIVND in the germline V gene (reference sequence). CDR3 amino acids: CASSIRGATYEQYF. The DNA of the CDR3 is TGTGCCAGTAGTATACGGGGGGCAACCTACGAGCAGTACTTC.

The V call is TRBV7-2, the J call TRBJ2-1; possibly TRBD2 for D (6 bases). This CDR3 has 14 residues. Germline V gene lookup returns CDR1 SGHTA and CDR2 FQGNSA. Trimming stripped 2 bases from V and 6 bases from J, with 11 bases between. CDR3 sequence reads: CASSLRWGGNEQFF. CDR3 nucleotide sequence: TGTGCCAGCAGCTTACGGTGGGGAGGCAATGAGCAGTTCTTC.

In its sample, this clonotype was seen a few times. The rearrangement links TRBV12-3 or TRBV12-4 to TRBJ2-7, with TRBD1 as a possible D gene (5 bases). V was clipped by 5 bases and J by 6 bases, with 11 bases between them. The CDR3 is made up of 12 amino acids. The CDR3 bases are TGTGCCAGCAGTACACAGGTGGCCGAGCAGTACTTC. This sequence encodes CASSTQVAEQYF.

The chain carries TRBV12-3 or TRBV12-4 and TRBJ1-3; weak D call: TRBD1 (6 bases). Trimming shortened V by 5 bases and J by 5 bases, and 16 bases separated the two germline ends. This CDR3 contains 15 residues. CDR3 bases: TGTGCCAGCAGTCCCGAGGCAGGGGCGCGAAACACCATATATTTT. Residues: CASSPEAGARNTIYF.

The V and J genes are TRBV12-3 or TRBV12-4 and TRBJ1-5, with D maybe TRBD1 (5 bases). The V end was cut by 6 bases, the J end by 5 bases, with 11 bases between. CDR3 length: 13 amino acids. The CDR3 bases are TGTGCCAGCAGACTTGACAGAGATCAGCCCCAGCATTTT. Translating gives CASRLDRDQPQHF.